This T cell receptor (beta chain) emerged from a study of T cell responses to AZD1222 COVID-19 vaccine. General study results and limits: Researchers report vaccine-associated CD4 TCRs spanning spike, with dominance at 160-218 and 743-854.

This clone occurred a few times. Its matching antigen is unknown. CDR1 SGHDN and CDR2 FVKESK come from the germline V gene. V lost 2 bases and J lost 3; bases outside the gene matches: 19. This CDR3 contains 19 residues. Profiled with immunoSEQ multiplex PCR; TCRdb holds only in-frame clones, not every one. The sample shows some 70,000 clones, 84% of them seen only once. The chain uses TRBV14 and TRBJ2-7, with TRBD1 matching 7 bases. The clonotype was recovered from an adult in good health. The specimen comprised peripheral blood, sampled on day 0 of AZD1222 vaccination. The CDR3 here is CASSQTPIFSGTANYEQYF. The CDR3, as DNA: TGTGCCAGCAGCCAAACTCCTATTTTTTCCGGGACAGCCAACTACGAGCAGTACTTC.